This T cell receptor beta chain was sequenced during a study of T and B cells in COVID-19 patients. Study results and caveats: Highly clonal in active COVID-19, TRB repertoires exceeded healthy-donor diversity and richness at recovery.

The sample holds many counts of this clonotype. Its matching antigen is unknown. V lost 7 bases and J lost 1, with 19 bases in between. Germline CDR1 is MNHEY and CDR2 is SVGAGI. CDR3 size: 17 residues. Multiplex PCR with BIOMED2 TRB-A/B primer pools amplified TRB rearrangements. TCRdb reprocessed the multiplex PCR reads via MiXCR and lists one record per CDR3 protein. This sample has around 23,000 distinct CDR3 sequences, with about 32% found just once. Each TRB amplification used roughly 250-550 ng of genomic DNA from blood. The rearrangement links TRBV6-5 to TRBJ2-2, with D tentatively TRBD2 (5 bases). Material for sequencing was blood. The source is a human donor who had recovered from COVID-19. CDR3 in amino acids: CASNRRVEAMNTGELFF. Written as DNA, the CDR3 is TGTGCCAGCAACCGTCGGGTGGAGGCAATGAACACCGGGGAGCTGTTTTTT.